This T cell receptor beta chain was recovered during a study of regulatory T cells in long-lasting Graves disease. V gave up 6 bases and J gave up 3 bases; unmatched junction bases: 6. Germline assignment: CDR1 SNHLY and CDR2 FYNNEI. This CDR3 contains 14 residues. Time point: newly diagnosed GD, antithyroid drugs for less than 3 months. PBMC-derived RNA was used for the TCR library. With iRepertoire HTBI primers and Arm-PCR of CDR3 regions, TCR beta libraries were built. TCRdb reprocessed the multiplex PCR reads with MiXCR, giving one entry per CDR3 protein. The profile shows over 500,000 distinct CDR3 sequences, around 16% of them singletons. This clonotype was detected only a few times. The same specimen was also included in a second study, on T cells in Graves' hyperthyroidism and ophthalmopathy. That source adds: Clonotypes that were expanded in thyroid above 0.001 mostly appeared in blood too.

The receptor comes from a young man with Graves disease. This sample comprised peripheral blood mononuclear cells (PBMCs), obtained at new diagnosis, from a patient treated with antithyroid drugs. The rearrangement uses TRBV2 and TRBJ2-7, with TRBD1 identical over 9 bases. This chain's CDR3 is CASSVNRGHYEQYF. CDR3 bases: TGTGCCAGCAGCGTGAACAGGGGGCACTACGAGCAGTACTTC.